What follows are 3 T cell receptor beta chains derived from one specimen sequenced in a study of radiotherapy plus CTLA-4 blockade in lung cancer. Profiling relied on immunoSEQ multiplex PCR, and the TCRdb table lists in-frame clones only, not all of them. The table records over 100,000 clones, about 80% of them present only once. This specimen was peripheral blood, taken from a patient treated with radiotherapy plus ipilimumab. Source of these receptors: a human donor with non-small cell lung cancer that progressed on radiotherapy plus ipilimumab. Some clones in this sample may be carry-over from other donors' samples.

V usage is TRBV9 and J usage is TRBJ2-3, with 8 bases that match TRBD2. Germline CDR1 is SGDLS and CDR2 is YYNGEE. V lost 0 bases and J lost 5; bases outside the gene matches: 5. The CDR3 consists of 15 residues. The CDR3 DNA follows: TGTGCCAGCAGCGTAGGGCTAGCGGGTGGAGATACGCAGTATTTT. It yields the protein CASSVGLAGGDTQYF.

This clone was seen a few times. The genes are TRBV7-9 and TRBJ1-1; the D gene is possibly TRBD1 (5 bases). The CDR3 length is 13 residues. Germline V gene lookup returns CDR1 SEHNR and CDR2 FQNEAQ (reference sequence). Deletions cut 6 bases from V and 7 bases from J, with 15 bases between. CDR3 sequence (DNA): TGTGCCAGCAGTTCCCAGCCGGGGGGTGAAGCTTTCTTT. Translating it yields CASSSQPGGEAFF. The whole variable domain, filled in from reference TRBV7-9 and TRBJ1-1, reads DTGVSQNPRHKITKRGQNVTFRCDPISEHNRLYWYRQTLGQGPEFLTYFQNEAQLEKSRLLSDRFSAERPKGSFSTLEIQRTEQGDSAMYLCASSSQPGGEAFFGQGTRLTVV.

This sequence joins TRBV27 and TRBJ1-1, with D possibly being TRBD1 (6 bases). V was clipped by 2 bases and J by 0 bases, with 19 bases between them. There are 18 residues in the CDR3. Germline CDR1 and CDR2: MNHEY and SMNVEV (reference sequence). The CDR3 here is CASSLETGGSRMNTEAFF. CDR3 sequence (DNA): TGTGCCAGCAGTTTAGAGACGGGGGGCTCCCGAATGAACACTGAAGCTTTCTTT.